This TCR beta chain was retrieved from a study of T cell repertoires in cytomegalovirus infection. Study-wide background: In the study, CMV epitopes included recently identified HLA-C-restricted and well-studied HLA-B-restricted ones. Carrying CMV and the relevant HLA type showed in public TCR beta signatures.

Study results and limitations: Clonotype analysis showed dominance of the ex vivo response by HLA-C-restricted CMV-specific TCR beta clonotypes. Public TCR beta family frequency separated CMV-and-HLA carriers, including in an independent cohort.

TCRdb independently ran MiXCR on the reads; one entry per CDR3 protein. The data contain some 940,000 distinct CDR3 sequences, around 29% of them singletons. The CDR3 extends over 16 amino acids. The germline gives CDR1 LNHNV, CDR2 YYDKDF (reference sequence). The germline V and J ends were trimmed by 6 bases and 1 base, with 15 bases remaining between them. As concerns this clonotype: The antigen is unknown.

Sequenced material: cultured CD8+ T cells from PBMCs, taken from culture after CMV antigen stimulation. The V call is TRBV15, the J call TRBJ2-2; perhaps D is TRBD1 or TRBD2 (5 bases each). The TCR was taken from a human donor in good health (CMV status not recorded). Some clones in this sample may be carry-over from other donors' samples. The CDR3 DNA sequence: TGTGCCACCAGAAGCCCCGGGACGAGGAACACCGGGGAGCTGTTTTTT. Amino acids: CATRSPGTRNTGELFF.